These 15 T cell receptor beta chains came from one sample sequenced in a study of T-cell reconstitution after alpha-beta-depleted transplantation in children. Preparing the TCRbeta library involved the use of unique molecular identifiers. TCRdb redid the calling of the PCR reads with MiXCR, one entry per CDR3 protein. This sample yields more than 90,000 distinct CDR3 sequences, of which 7.5% to 9.5% are seen a single time; 6.9% belongs to the top ten. Sequenced here: PBMCs from the stem cell graft donor, sampled from the stem cell graft. These receptors all come from a human donor who donated a stem cell graft to a child with congenital amegakaryocytic thrombocytopenia.

On this clonotype itself: This may be a read error, as it is one base from a much larger clone. The rearrangement links TRBV10-2 to TRBJ2-3; D gene unclear. CDR1 is WSHSY, CDR2 SAAADI, per germline. The CDR3 loop spans 12 amino acids. The DNA for the CDR3 is TGCGCCAGCAGATTTAACACACATACGCAGTATTTT. Translated: CASRFNTHTQYF.

In its sample, this clonotype was seen many times. This chain uses TRBV12-3 or TRBV12-4 with TRBJ1-4; D possibly corresponds to TRBD1 (5 bases). The CDR3 is made up of 14 amino acids. V lost 6 bases, J lost 4 bases, and 12 bases lay in between. CDR3 coding DNA: TGTGCCAGCAGCCGGGACGGTGATAATGAAAAACTGTTTTTT. It codes for CASSRDGDNEKLFF.

This clonotype was observed at least ten times. This chain uses TRBV6-2 or TRBV6-3 with TRBJ1-2; no firm D call. The CDR3 spans 13 residues. Looked up from germline, CDR1 is MNHEY and CDR2 is SVGEGT. V was clipped by 8 bases and J by 5 bases, with 15 bases between them. The CDR3 nucleotides are TGTGCCAGCCAGAACGGGGTGAGGTATGGCTACACCTTC. Its translation: CASQNGVRYGYTF.

At least ten counts were recorded for this clonotype. The J gene is TRBJ2-7, the V gene TRBV5-1; TRBD2 agrees at 11 bases. The CDR3 consists of 13 residues. Germline assignment: CDR1 SGHRS and CDR2 YFSETQ. V shed 8 bases, J shed 2 bases, and the junction held 3 bases outside the gene matches. The CDR3 region has the DNA TGCGCCAGTGGGACTAGCGGAGCCTACGAGCAGTACTTC. As protein: CASGTSGAYEQYF.

This clonotype was recorded at least ten times. The chain is built from TRBV12-3 or TRBV12-4 and TRBJ1-2; D ambiguous. The germline V and J ends were trimmed by 7 bases and 8 bases, with 20 bases remaining between them. The length of the CDR3 is 14 residues. The CDR3 is CASTLGRGAGGYTF. DNA for the CDR3: TGTGCCAGCACGTTGGGGAGAGGAGCGGGGGGCTACACCTTC.

This clonotype was seen repeatedly, ten times or more. V is TRBV7-8 and J is TRBJ2-7; 9 bases are shared with TRBD1. The CDR3 runs 15 residues. CDR1 and CDR2 (germline): SGHVS, FQNEAQ. After removal of 3 bases from V and 1 base from J, the junction contained 4 bases not matched to a gene. DNA for the CDR3: TGTGCCAGCAGCTTCGGACAGGGGCCGTCCTACGAGCAGTACTTC. Translated: CASSFGQGPSYEQYF.

The chain combines TRBV7-2 with TRBJ1-5; D is ambiguous. Trimming shortened V by 4 bases and J by 3 bases, and 13 bases separated the two germline ends. The germline V gene has CDR1 SGHTA and CDR2 FQGNSA. This CDR3 has 15 residues. This CDR3 reads CASSSVGVNNQPQHF. The CDR3, as DNA: TGTGCCAGCAGCTCAGTTGGGGTTAACAATCAGCCCCAGCATTTT.

This clonotype was detected ten times or more. This chain connects TRBV20-1 to TRBJ2-7; D gene uncertain. The CDR3 length is 12 residues. Germline lookup yields CDR1 DFQATT and CDR2 SNEGSKA (reference sequence). Trimming removed 1 base from V and 4 bases from J, with 8 bases in between. The CDR3 nucleotides read TGCAGTGCTAGAGCCGACGCTTACGAGCAGTACTTC. Protein product: CSARADAYEQYF.

At least ten counts were recorded for this clonotype. This chain connects TRBV10-3 to TRBJ2-7; no clear D. Per germline, CDR1 ENHRY and CDR2 SYGVKD. V was cut by 2 bases and J by 4 bases, with 9 bases left in between. The CDR3 has 13 residues. CDR3 bases: TGTGCCATCAGTGAGCGGGCGCCTTACGAGCAGTACTTC. It codes for CAISERAPYEQYF.

This clonotype was recorded at least ten times. This chain uses TRBV20-1 with TRBJ2-4, with 8 bases aligning to TRBD1. Germline V CDR1 and CDR2: DFQATT, SNEGSKA (reference sequence). Trimming at V came to 5 bases and at J to 5 bases, leaving 8 bases not matched to a gene. The CDR3 totals 14 residues. The DNA for the CDR3 is TGCAGTGCTGGACAGGGCGGACCGGAAAACATTCAGTACTTC. It is translated as CSAGQGGPENIQYF.

This clonotype was recorded at least ten times. The chain links TRBV18 to TRBJ2-5, with TRBD2 matching 10 bases. This CDR3 contains 15 residues. CDR1 is KGHSH and CDR2 is LQKENI in the germline V gene. Trimming at V came to 3 bases and at J to 2 bases, leaving 3 bases not matched to a gene. The CDR3 loop is CASSPMTSGQETQYF. As DNA, the CDR3 is TGTGCCAGCTCACCCATGACTAGCGGGCAAGAGACCCAGTACTTC.

This clonotype was counted many times. J is TRBJ1-5 and V is TRBV15; 8 bases are a match to TRBD1. CDR1 is LNHNV and CDR2 is YYDKDF in the germline V gene (reference sequence). The CDR3 sequence is 16 residues long. V was clipped by 3 bases and J by 3 bases; unmatched bases: 7. CDR3 bases: TGTGCCACCAGCAGCCCGGACAGGGTAACCAATCAGCCCCAGCATTTT. Protein: CATSSPDRVTNQPQHF.

This clonotype appeared many times. In DNA, the CDR3 is TGTGCCAGCAGCTTAGAGTTCGTGGATACGCAGTATTTT. Translating it yields CASSLEFVDTQYF. The chain combines TRBV11-2 with TRBJ2-3; no clear D. Germline CDR1 and CDR2: SGHAT and FQNNGV. The CDR3 has 13 amino acids. The germline V and J ends were trimmed by 0 bases and 6 bases, with 7 bases remaining between them. Looking up the rest from reference TRBV11-2 and TRBJ2-3 gives the full variable domain: EAGVAQSPRYKIIEKRQSVAFWCNPISGHATLYWYQQILGQGPKLLIQFQNNGVVDDSQLPKDRFSAERLKGVDSTLKIQPAKLEDSAVYLCASSLEFVDTQYFGPGTRLTVL.

The table lists this clonotype with many counts. The gene calls are TRBV5-1 and TRBJ2-1; 8 positions match TRBD1. The germline V gene has CDR1 SGHRS and CDR2 YFSETQ. The V segment lost 4 bases and the J segment 2 bases; nucleotides outside the gene matches: 5. CDR3 size: 15 residues. The CDR3, as DNA: TGCGCCAGCAGCCCGGACAGGGTAACCTACAATGAGCAGTTCTTC. This translates into CASSPDRVTYNEQFF.

This clonotype was counted ten times or more. The V call is TRBV5-1, the J call TRBJ2-3; 9 bases fit TRBD2. The V segment lost 0 bases and the J segment 2 bases; nucleotides outside the gene matches: 13. Germline CDR1 reads SGHRS; CDR2 reads YFSETQ. The CDR3 totals 19 residues. The CDR3 region is CASSLVSASGDGNTDTQYF. CDR3 nucleotide sequence: TGCGCCAGCAGCTTGGTCTCGGCTAGCGGGGATGGGAACACAGATACGCAGTATTTT.